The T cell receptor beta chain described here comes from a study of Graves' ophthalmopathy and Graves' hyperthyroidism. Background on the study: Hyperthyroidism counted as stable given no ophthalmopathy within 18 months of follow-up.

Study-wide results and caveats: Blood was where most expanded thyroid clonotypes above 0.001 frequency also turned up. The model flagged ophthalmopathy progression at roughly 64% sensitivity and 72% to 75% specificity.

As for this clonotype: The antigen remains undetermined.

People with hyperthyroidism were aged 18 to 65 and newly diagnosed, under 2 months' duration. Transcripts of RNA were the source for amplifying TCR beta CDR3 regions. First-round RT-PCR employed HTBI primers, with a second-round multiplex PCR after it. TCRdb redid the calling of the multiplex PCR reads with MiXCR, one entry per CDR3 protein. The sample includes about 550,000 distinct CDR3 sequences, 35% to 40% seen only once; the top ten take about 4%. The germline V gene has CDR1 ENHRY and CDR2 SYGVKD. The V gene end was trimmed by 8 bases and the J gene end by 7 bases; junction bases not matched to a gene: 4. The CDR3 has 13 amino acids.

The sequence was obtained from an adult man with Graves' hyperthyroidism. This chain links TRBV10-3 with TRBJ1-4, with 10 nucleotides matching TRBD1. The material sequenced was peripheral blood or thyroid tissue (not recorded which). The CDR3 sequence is CAIGQGESEKLFF. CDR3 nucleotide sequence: TGTGCCATCGGACAGGGGGAGAGTGAAAAACTGTTTTTT.